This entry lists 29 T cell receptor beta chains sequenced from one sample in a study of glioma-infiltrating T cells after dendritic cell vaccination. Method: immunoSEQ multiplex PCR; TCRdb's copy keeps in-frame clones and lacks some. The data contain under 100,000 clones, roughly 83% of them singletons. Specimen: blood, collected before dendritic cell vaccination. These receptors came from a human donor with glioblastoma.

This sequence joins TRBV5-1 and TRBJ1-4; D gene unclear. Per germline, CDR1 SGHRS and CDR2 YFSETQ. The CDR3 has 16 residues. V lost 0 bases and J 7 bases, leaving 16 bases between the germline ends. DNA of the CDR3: TGCGCCAGCAGCTTGGCAAGGAGTACGGTGTTTGAAAAACTGTTTTTT. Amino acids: CASSLARSTVFEKLFF.

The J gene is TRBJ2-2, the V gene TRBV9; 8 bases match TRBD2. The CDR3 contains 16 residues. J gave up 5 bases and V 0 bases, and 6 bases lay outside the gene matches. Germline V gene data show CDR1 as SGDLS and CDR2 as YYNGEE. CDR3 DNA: TGTGCCAGCAGCGTAGAGACTAGCGCCCAGACCGGGGAGCTGTTTTTT. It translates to CASSVETSAQTGELFF.

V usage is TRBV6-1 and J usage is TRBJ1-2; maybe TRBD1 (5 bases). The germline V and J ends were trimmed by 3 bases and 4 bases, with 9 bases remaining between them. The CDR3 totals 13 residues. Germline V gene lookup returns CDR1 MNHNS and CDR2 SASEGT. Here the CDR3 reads CASSDRQSYGYTF. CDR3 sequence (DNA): TGTGCCAGCAGTGACCGACAGAGCTATGGCTACACCTTC.

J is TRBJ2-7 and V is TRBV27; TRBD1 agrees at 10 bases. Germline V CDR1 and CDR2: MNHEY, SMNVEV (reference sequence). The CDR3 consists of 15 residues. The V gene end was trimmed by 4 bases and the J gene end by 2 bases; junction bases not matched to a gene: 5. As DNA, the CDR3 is TGTGCCAGCAGTTCCACCGGGACAGGGGCCTACGAGCAGTACTTC. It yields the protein CASSSTGTGAYEQYF.

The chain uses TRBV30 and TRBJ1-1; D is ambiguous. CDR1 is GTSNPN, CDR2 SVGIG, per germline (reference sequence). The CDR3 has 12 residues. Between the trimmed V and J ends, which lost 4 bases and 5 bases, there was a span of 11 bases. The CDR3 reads CAWKGGLTEAFF. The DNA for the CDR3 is TGTGCCTGGAAGGGAGGGCTTACTGAAGCTTTCTTT. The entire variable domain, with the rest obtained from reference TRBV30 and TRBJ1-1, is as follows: SQTIHQWPATLVQPVGSPLSLECTVEGTSNPNLYWYRQAAGRGLQLLFYSVGIGQISSEVPQNLSASRPQDRQFILSSKKLLLSDSGFYLCAWKGGLTEAFFGQGTRLTVV.

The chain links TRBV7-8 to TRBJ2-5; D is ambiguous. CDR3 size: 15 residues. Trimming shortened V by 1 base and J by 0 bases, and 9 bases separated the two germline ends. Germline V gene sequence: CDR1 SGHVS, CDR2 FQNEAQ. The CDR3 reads CASSLGTVYQETQYF. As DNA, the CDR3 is TGTGCCAGCAGCTTAGGTACGGTGTACCAAGAGACCCAGTACTTC.

CDR3 region: CASSYSSGANNEQFF. CDR3 bases: TGTGCCAGCAGTTACTCCAGCGGGGCGAACAATGAGCAGTTCTTC. The chain is built from TRBV6-5 and TRBJ2-1, with 7 bases lining up with TRBD2. The V gene's germline CDR1 is MNHEY and CDR2 SVGAGI. This CDR3 has 15 residues. Trimming took 0 bases from V and 5 from J; bases not matched to a gene: 4.

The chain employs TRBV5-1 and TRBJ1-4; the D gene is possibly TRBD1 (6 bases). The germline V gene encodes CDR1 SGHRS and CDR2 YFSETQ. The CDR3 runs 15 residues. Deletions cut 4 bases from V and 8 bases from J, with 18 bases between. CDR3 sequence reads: CASSPSRTVEEKLFF. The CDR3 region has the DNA TGCGCCAGCAGCCCTTCTCGGACAGTCGAAGAAAAACTGTTTTTT.

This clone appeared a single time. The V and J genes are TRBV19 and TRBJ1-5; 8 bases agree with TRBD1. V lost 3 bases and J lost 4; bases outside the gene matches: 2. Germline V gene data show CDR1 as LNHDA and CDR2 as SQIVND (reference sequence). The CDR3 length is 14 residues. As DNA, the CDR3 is TGTGCCAGTAGTATCCGGGACAGGAATCAGCCCCAGCATTTT. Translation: CASSIRDRNQPQHF.

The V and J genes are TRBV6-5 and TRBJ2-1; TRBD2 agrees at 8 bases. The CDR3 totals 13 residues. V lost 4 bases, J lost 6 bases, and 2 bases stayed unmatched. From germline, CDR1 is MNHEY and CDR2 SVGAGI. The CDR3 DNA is TGTGCCAGCAGTTCGGGACTAGGCAATGAGCAGTTCTTC. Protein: CASSSGLGNEQFF.

The CDR3 reads CASSVLGGGEKLFF. CDR3 nucleotides: TGTGCCAGCAGCGTATTAGGGGGTGGTGAAAAACTGTTTTTT. The chain uses TRBV9 and TRBJ1-4; weak D call: TRBD1 (6 bases). The CDR3 length is 14 residues. V shed 1 base and J shed 7 bases, with 11 bases lying between them. CDR1 SGDLS and CDR2 YYNGEE come from the germline V gene.

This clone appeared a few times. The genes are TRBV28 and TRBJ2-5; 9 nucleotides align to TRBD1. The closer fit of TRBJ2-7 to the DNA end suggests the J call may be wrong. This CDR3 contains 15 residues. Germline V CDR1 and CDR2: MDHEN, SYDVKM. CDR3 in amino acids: CASSLDRGLTYEQYF. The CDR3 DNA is TGTGCCAGCAGTTTGGACAGGGGCCTCACCTACGAGCAGTACTTC.

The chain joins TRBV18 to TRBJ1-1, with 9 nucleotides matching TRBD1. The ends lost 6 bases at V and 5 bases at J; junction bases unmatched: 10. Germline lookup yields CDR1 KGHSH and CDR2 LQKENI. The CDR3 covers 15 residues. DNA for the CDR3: TGTGCCAGCTCTTTTGAGACAGGGGGAGTGACTGAAGCTTTCTTT. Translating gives CASSFETGGVTEAFF.

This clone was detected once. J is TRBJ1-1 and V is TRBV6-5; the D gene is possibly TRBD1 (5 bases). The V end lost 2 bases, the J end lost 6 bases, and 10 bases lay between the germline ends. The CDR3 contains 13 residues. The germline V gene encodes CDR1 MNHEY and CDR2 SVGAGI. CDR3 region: CASSYDRRAEAFF. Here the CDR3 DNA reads TGTGCCAGCAGTTACGACAGACGCGCTGAAGCTTTCTTT.

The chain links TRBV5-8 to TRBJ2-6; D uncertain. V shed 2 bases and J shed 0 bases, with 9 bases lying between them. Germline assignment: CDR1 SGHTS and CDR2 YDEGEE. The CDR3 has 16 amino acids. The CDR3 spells CASSFNGDSGANVLTF. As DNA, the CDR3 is TGTGCCAGCAGCTTCAACGGAGACTCTGGGGCCAACGTCCTGACTTTC.

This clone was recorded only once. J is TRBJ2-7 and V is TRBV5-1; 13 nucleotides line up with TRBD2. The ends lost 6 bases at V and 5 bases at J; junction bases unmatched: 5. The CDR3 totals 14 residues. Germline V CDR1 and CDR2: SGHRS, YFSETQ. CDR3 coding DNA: TGCGCCAGCAACCCACTAGCGGGGGGGCACGAGCAGTACTTC. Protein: CASNPLAGGHEQYF. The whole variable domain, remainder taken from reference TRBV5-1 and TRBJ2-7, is KAGVTQTPRYLIKTRGQQVTLSCSPISGHRSVSWYQQTPGQGLQFLFEYFSETQRNKGNFPGRFSGRQFSNSRSEMNVSTLELGDSALYLCASNPLAGGHEQYFGPGTRLTVT.

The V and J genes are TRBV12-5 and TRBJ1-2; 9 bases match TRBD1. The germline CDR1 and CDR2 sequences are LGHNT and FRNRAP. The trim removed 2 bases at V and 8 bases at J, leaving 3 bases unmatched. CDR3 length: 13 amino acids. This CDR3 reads CASGLTGGVGYTF. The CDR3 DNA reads TGTGCTAGTGGTTTGACAGGGGGCGTGGGCTACACCTTC.

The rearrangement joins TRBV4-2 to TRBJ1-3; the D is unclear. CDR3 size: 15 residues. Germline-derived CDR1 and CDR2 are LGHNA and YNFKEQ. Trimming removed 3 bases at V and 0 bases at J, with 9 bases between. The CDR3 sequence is CASSQAVNSGNTIYF. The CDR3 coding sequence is TGTGCCAGCAGCCAGGCAGTGAACTCTGGAAACACCATATATTTT.

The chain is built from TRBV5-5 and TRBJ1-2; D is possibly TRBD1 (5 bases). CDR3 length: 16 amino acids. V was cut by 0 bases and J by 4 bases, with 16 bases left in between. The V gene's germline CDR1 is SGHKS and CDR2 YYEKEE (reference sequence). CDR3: CASSLEWGSGSYGYTF. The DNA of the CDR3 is TGTGCCAGCAGCTTGGAATGGGGGAGCGGGAGCTATGGCTACACCTTC.

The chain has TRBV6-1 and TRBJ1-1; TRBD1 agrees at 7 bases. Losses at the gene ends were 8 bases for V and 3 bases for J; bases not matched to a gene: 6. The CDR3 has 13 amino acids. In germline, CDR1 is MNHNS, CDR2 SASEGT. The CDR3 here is CASQNRGYTEAFF. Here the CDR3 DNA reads TGTGCCAGCCAAAACAGGGGATACACTGAAGCTTTCTTT.

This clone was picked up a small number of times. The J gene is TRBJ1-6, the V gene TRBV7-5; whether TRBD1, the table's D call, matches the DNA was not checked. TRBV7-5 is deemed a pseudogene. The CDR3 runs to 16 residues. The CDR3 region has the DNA TGTGCCAGAAGTCCACCACAGGGGATCTATAATTCACCCCTCCACTTT. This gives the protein CARSPPQGIYNSPLHF.

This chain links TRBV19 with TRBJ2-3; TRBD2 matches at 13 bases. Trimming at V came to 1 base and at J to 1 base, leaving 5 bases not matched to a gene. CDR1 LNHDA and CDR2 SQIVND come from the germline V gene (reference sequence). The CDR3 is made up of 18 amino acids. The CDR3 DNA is TGTGCCAGTAGTATAGGACTAGCGGGAGGCCGACGCACAGATACGCAGTATTTT. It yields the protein CASSIGLAGGRRTDTQYF.

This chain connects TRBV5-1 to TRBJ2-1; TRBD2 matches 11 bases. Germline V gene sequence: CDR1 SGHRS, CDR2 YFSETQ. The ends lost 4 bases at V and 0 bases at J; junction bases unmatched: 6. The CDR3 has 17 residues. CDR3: CASSAGLAANSYNEQFF. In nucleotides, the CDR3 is TGCGCCAGCAGCGCGGGACTAGCGGCCAACTCCTACAATGAGCAGTTCTTC.

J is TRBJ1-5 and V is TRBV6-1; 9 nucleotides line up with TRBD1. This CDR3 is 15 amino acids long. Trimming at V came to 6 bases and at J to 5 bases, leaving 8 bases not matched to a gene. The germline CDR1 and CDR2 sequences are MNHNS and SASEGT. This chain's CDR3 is CASRDAQGAYQPQHF. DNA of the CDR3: TGTGCCAGCAGAGACGCACAGGGGGCTTATCAGCCCCAGCATTTT.

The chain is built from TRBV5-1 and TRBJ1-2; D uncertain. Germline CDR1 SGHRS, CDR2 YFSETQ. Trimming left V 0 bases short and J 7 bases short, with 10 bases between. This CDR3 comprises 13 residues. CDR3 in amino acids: CASSLDGFRGYTF. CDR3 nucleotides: TGCGCCAGCAGCTTGGACGGGTTCCGTGGCTACACCTTC.

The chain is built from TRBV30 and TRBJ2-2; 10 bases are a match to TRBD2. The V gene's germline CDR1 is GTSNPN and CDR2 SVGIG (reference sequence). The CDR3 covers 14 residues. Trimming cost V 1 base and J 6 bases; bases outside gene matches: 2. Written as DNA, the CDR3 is TGTGCCTGGAGTGCCGGACTAGCGGCCGGGGAGCTGTTTTTT. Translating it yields CAWSAGLAAGELFF.

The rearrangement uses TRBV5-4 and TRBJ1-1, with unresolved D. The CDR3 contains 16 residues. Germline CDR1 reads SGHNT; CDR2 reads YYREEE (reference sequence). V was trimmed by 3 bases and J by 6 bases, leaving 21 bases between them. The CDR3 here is CASSYGGYGVRAEAFF. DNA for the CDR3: TGTGCCAGCAGCTACGGAGGTTACGGGGTGAGGGCTGAAGCTTTCTTT.

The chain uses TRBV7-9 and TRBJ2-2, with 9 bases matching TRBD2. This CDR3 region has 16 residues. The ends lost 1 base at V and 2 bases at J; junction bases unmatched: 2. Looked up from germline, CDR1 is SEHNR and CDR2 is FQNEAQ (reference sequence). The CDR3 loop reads CASSLELAGNTGELFF. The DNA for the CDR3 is TGTGCCAGCAGCTTAGAACTAGCGGGTAACACCGGGGAGCTGTTTTTT.

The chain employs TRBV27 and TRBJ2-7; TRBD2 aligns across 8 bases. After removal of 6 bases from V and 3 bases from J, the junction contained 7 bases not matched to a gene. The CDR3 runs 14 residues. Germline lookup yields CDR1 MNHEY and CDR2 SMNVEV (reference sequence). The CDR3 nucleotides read TGTGCCAGCAGGCCTACCGGGACTAGCTACGAGCAGTACTTC. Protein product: CASRPTGTSYEQYF.